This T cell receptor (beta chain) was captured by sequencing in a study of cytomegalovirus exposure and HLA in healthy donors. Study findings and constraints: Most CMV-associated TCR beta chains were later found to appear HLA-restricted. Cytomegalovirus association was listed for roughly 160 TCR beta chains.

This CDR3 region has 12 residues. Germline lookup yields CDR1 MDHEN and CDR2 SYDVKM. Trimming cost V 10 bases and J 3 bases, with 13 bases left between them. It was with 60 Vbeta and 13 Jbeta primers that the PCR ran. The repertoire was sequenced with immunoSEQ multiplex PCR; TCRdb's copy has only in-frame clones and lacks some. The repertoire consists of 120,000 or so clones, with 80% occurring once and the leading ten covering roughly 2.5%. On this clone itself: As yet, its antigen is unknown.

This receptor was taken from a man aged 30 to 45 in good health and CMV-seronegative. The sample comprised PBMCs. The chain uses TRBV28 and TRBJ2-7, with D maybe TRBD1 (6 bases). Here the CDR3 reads CATRDTYYEQYF. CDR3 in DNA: TGTGCCACCAGGGACACCTACTACGAGCAGTACTTC.